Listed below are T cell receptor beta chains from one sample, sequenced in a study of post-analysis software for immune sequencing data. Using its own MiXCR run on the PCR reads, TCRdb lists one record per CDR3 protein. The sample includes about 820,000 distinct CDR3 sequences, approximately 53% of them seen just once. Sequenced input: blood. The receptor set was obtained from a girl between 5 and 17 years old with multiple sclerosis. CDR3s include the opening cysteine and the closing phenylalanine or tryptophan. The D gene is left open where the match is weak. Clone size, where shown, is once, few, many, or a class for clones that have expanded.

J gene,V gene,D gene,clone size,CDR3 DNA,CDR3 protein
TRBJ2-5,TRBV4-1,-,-,TGCGCCAGCAGCCAAGTTGCTATCGTGGAGACCCAGTACTTC,CASSQVAIVETQYF
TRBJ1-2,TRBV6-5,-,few,TGTGCCAGCAGCTCCAACCCCGGGACGGCCTATGGCTACACCTTC,CASSSNPGTAYGYTF
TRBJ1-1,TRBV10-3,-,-,TGTGCCATCAGCTTCGGAGCAGTCGACGAAGCTTTCTTT,CAISFGAVDEAFF
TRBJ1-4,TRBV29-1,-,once,TGCAGCGTTGAAAGATGGGAAAAACTGTTTTTT,CSVERWEKLFF
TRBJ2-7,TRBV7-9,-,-,TGTGCCAGCAGCTATTCCCTAGGCCCTAGAGAGCAGTACTTC,CASSYSLGPREQYF
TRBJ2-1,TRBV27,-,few,TGTGCCAGCAGTTTAGGGGCAGACCTAGCGCTCAATGAGCAGTTCTTC,CASSLGADLALNEQFF
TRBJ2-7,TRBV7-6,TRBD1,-,TGTGCCTGCAGCTCCCGGACAGGGTACTCCTACGAGCAGTACTTC,CACSSRTGYSYEQYF
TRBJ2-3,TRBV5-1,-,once,TGCGCCAGCAGCCCAAGGCGTGAAGATACGCAGTATTTT,CASSPRREDTQYF
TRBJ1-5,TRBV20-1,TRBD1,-,TGCAGTGCTAGAGGGCTCGAAGGGACAGGCAATCAGCCCCAGCATTTT,CSARGLEGTGNQPQHF
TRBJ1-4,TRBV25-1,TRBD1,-,TGTGCCAGCAGTGAATTGAGGGGGACAGCCGTAGAAAAACTGTTTTTT,CASSELRGTAVEKLFF
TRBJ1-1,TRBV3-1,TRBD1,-,TGTGCCAGCAGCCAAGATGGAGGGGGCGGTGGGAACACTGAAGCTTTCTTT,CASSQDGGGGGNTEAFF
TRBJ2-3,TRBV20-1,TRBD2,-,TGCAGTGGGAGCGGGAGTGGGGTTAGGTCAGATACGCAGTATTTT,CSGSGSGVRSDTQYF
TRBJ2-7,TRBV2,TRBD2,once,TGTGTCACAGCGGGAAGCTACGAGCAGTACTTC,CVTAGSYEQYF
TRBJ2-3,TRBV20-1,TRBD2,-,TGCAGTGCTAGGAGACTAGCGGAGATCACAGATACGCAGTATTTT,CSARRLAEITDTQYF
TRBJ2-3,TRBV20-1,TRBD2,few,TGCAGTGCTATAGGGACTAGCGGGATACCAGATACGCAGTATTTT,CSAIGTSGIPDTQYF
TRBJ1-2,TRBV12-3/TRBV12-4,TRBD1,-,TGTGCCAGCAGTCACCCGGGACAGGGGGAGGGTGGCTACACCTTC,CASSHPGQGEGGYTF
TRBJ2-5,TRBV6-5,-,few,TGTGCCAGCAGTCCCGACGGGGTACAAGAGACCCAGTACTTC,CASSPDGVQETQYF
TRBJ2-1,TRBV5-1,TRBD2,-,TGCGCCAGCAGACCACGAGCGGGAGGGGCCAATGAGCAGTTCTTC,CASRPRAGGANEQFF
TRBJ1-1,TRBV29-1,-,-,TGCAGCCCCGCCCGGGATGGTGAAGCTTTCTTT,CSPARDGEAFF
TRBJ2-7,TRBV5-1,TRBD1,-,TGCGCCAGCAGCTTTAGGGACAGGGGGTTCCCGCCCTACGAGCAGTACTTC,CASSFRDRGFPPYEQYF
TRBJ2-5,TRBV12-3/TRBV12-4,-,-,TGTGCCAGCAGTTTAGCGGTCTTGGGGCGGCGCCAAGAGACCCAGTACTTC,CASSLAVLGRRQETQYF
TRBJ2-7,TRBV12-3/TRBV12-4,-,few,TGTGCCAGCAGTTCCAGGGCGCTCGACGAGCAGTACTTC,CASSSRALDEQYF
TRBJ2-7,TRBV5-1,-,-,TGCGCCAGCACCAAGACGGGTACCTACGAGCAGTACTTC,CASTKTGTYEQYF
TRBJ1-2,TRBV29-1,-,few,TGCAGCGTTGATGGGGCGATTAACTATGGCTACACCTTC,CSVDGAINYGYTF
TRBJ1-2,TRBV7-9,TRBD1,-,TGTGCCAGCAGCTTCGCGGGACAGGGGGTCACTAACTATGGCTACACCTTC,CASSFAGQGVTNYGYTF
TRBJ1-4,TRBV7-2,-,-,TGTGCCAGCAGCCTAACAGGGTTTCAGGAAAAACTGTTTTTT,CASSLTGFQEKLFF
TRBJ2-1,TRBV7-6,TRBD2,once,TGTGCCAGCAGCCATGGACTAGCGGGGACAGGTCAGGATGAGCAGTTCTTC,CASSHGLAGTGQDEQFF
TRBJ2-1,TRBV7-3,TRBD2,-,TGTGCCAGCAGCTTAAGAGTAGCGGGGGGGAACGCCTACAATGAGCAGTTCTTC,CASSLRVAGGNAYNEQFF
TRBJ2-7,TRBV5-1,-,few,TGCGCCAGCACCGTGGGGACCAAGGGCAGCGAGCAGTACTTC,CASTVGTKGSEQYF
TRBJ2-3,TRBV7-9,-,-,TGTGCCAGCAGCCGGACCCTATCAGATACGCAGTATTTT,CASSRTLSDTQYF
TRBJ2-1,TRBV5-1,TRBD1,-,TGCGCCAGCAGCCCCGAACTAGGACAGGGGGGATCGGGTGAGCAGTTCTTC,CASSPELGQGGSGEQFF
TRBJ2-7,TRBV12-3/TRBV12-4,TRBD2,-,TGTGCCAGCAAGCCGGGACTATCCTACGAGCAGTACTTC,CASKPGLSYEQYF
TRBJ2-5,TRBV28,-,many,TGTGCCAGCAGTTTACTGGGGCTAGCGAACCAAGAGACCCAGTACTTC,CASSLLGLANQETQYF
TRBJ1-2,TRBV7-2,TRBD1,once,TGTGCCAGCAGCCCCCGGACAGGGGACTATGGCTACACCTTC,CASSPRTGDYGYTF
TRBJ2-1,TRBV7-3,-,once,TGTGCCAGCAGCTTAGATAGGACGGCCGGCGGTGAGCAGTTCTTC,CASSLDRTAGGEQFF
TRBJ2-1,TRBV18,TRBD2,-,TGTGCCAGCTCACCACCAAAGCCTAGCGGGACCTACAATGAGCAGTTCTTC,CASSPPKPSGTYNEQFF
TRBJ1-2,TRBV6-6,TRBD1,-,TGTGCCAGCAGTCCCGGACAGGGCGATAACTATGGCTACACCTTC,CASSPGQGDNYGYTF
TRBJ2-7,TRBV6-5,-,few,TGTGCCAGCAGGACCAGCTCCGCGGTGGCCTACGAGCAGTACTTC,CASRTSSAVAYEQYF
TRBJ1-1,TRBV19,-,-,TGTGCCAGTAGTCAGGCTAAAGGAACTGAAGCTTTCTTT,CASSQAKGTEAFF
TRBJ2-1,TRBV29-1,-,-,TGCAGCGTGCACGTAACCGGGCAGTTCTTC,CSVHVTGQFF
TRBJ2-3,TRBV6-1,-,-,TGTGCCAGCAGTGAAGCACCCCGACCCGCGCAGTATTTT,CASSEAPRPAQYF
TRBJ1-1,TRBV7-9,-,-,TGTGCCAGCAGCCCTAGCCCTGATGGGGCCACTGAAGCTTTCTTT,CASSPSPDGATEAFF
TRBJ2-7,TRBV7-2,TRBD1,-,TGTGCCAGCAGCTTAGTCTTCAGGACAGGGGGCCGCGAGCAGTACTTC,CASSLVFRTGGREQYF
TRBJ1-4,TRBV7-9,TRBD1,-,TGTGCCAGCAGCACCTGGACAGGGGGCCATGAAAAACTGTTTTTT,CASSTWTGGHEKLFF
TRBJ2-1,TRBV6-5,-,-,TGTGCCAGCAGTAACCAAGGACCGGTCGTGGATGAGCAGTTCTTC,CASSNQGPVVDEQFF
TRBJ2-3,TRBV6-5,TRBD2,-,TGTGCCAGCAGTTACTCGATCGGTGTAATAGCGGGAGAAGGTACGCAGTATTTT,CASSYSIGVIAGEGTQYF
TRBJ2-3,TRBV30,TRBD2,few,TGTGCCTGGAGTCCCCCGGGGGGACTCACAGATACGCAGTATTTT,CAWSPPGGLTDTQYF
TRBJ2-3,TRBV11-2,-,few,TGTGCCAGCAGCTTACTGAAGGTGGATACGCAGTATTTT,CASSLLKVDTQYF
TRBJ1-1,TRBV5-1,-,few,TGCGCCAGCAGGCTGGCGGCCAGTGAAGCTTTCTTT,CASRLAASEAFF
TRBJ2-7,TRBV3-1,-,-,TGTGCCAGCAGCCCCACGAACGGGGGCTGGTCTCTCGAGCAGTACTTC,CASSPTNGGWSLEQYF
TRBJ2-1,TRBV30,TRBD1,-,TGTGCCTGGAGTGACAGGGGTCGGTTCTTC,CAWSDRGRFF
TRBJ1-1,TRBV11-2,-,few,TGTGCCAGCAGCTTAGGGTCGCTTCTCAACACTGAAGCTTTCTTT,CASSLGSLLNTEAFF
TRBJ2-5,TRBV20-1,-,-,TGCAGTGCTAGAACGAGACAGGACCAAGAGACCCAGTACTTC,CSARTRQDQETQYF